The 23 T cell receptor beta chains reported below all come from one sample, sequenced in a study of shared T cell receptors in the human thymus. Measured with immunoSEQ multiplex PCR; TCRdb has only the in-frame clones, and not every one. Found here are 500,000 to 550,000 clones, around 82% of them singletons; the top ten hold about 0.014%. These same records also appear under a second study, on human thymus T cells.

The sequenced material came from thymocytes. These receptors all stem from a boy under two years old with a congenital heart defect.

The CDR3 sequence: CAWSSGRGQETQYF. DNA of the CDR3: TGTGCCTGGAGTAGCGGGAGGGGCCAAGAGACCCAGTACTTC. The chain has TRBV30 and TRBJ2-5; 10 nucleotides match TRBD2. Germline values: CDR1 GTSNPN, CDR2 SVGIG (reference sequence). Losses at the gene ends were 2 bases for V and 1 base for J; bases not matched to a gene: 1. The CDR3 loop spans 14 amino acids.

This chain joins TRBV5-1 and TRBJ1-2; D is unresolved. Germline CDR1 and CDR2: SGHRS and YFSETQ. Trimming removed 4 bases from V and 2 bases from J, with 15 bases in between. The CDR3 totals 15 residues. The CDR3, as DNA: TGCGCCAGCAGCCCACTCGGGAAAGCCAACTATGGCTACACCTTC. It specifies CASSPLGKANYGYTF.

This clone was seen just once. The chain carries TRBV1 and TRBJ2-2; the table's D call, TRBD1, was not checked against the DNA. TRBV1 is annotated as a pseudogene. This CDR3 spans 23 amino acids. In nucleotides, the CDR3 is TGCACCAGCAGCCAAGATCGGGCAGGGGGGACTCGGGAAAGGAAGGTTTGTGGCGGGGAGCTGTTTTTT. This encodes CTSSQDRAGGTRERKVCGGELFF.

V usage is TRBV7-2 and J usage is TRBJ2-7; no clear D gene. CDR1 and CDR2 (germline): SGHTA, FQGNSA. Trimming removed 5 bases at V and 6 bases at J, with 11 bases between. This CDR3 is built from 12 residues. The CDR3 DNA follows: TGTGCCAGCAGCCCTAGGCCCTCCGAGCAGTACTTC. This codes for CASSPRPSEQYF. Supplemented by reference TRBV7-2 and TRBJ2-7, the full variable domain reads GAGVSQSPSNKVTEKGKDVELRCDPISGHTALYWYRQSLGQGLEFLIYFQGNSAPDKSGLPSDRFSAERTGGSVSTLTIQRTQQEDSAVYLCASSPRPSEQYFGPGTRLTVT.

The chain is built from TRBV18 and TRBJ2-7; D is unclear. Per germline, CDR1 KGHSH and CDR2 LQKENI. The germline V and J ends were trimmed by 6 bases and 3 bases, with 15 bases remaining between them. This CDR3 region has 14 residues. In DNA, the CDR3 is TGTGCCAGCTCCCCATCGGGTGCTGGCTACGAGCAGTACTTC. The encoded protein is CASSPSGAGYEQYF.

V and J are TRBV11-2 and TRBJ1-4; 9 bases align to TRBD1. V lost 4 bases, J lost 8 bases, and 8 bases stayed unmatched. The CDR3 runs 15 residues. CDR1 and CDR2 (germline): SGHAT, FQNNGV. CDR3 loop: CASSSVLGTGEKLFF. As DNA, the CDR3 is TGTGCCAGCAGCTCGGTTTTAGGGACAGGGGAAAAACTGTTTTTT.

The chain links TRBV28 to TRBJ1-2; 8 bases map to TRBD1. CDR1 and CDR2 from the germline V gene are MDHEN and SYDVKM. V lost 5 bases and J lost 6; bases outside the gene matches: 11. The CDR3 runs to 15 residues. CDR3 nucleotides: TGTGCCAGCAGTCCCCCCCCGGGCAGGGGGCATGGCTACACCTTC. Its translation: CASSPPPGRGHGYTF.

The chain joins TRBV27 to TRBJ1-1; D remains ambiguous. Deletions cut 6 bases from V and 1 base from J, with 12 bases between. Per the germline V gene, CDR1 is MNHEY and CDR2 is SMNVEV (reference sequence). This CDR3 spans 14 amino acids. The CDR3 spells CASRSGNGNTEAFF. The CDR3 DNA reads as TGTGCCAGCAGGTCGGGAAACGGGAACACTGAAGCTTTCTTT.

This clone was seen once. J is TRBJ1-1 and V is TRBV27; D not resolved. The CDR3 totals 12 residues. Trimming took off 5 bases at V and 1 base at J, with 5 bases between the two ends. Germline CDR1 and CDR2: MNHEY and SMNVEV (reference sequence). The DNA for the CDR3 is TGTGCCAGCAGTGGCAGGAACACTGAAGCTTTCTTT. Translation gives CASSGRNTEAFF.

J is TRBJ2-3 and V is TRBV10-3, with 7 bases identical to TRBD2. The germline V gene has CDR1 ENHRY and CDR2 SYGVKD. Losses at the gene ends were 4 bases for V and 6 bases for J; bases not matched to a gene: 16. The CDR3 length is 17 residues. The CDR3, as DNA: TGTGCCATCAGTGCGGTTGCGGGAGAGAGGGGTGTGGATACGCAGTATTTT. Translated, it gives CAISAVAGERGVDTQYF.

In nucleotides, the CDR3 is TGTGCCAGCAGCTGCGGCTATGGCTACACCTTC. Its translation is CASSCGYGYTF. V usage is TRBV5-6 and J usage is TRBJ1-2; D gene uncertain. The CDR3 runs 11 residues. V was clipped by 3 bases and J by 4 bases, with 4 bases between them. The germline V gene encodes CDR1 SGHDT and CDR2 YYEEEE.

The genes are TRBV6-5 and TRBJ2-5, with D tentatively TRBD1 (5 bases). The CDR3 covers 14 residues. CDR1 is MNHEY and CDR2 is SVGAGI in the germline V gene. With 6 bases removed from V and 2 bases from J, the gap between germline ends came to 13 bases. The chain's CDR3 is CASRFQGSQETQYF. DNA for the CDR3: TGTGCCAGCAGATTCCAGGGCTCTCAAGAGACCCAGTACTTC.

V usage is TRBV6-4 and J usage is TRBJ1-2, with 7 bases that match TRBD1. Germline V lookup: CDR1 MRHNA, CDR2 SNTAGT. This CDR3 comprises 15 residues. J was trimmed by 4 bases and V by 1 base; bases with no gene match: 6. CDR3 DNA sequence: TGTGCCAGCAGTGACTGGGCAGGGGGAATCTATGGCTACACCTTC. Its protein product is CASSDWAGGIYGYTF.

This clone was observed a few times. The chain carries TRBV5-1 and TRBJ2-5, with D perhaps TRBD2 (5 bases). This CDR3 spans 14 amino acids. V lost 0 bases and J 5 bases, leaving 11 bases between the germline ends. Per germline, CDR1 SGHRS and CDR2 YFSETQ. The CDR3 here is CASSLGAGLETQYF. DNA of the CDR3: TGCGCCAGCAGCTTGGGGGCGGGCCTGGAGACCCAGTACTTC.

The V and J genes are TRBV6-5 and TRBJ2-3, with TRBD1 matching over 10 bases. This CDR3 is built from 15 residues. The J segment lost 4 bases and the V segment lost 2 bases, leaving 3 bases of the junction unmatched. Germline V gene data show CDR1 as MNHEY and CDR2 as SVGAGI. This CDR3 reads CASSYRDRGPDTQYF. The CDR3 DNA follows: TGTGCCAGCAGTTACCGGGACAGGGGCCCAGATACGCAGTATTTT.

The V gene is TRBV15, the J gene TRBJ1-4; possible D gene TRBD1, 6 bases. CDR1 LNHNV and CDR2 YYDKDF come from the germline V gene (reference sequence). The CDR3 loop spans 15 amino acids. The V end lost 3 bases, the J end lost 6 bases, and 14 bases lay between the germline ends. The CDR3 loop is CATSSRTGSDEKLFF. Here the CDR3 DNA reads TGTGCCACCAGCAGCCGCACAGGGTCGGATGAAAAACTGTTTTTT.

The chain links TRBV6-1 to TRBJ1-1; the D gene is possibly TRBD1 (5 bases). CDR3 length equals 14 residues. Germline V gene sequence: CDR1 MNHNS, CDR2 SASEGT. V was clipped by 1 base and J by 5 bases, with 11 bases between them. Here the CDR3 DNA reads TGTGCCAGCAGTGAAGTGGAGGGGAGGACTGAAGCTTTCTTT. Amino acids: CASSEVEGRTEAFF.

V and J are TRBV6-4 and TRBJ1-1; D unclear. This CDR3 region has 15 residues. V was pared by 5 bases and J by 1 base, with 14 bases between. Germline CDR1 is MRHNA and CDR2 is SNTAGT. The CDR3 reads CASSTWAVPNTEAFF. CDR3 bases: TGTGCCAGCAGTACATGGGCAGTTCCGAACACTGAAGCTTTCTTT.

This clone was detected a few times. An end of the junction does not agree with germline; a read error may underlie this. The DNA for the CDR3 is TGCAGCGTAGAAGTAGCGGGAGAATTTATCTACGAGCAGTACTTC. Translation gives CSVEVAGEFIYEQYF. V usage is TRBV29-1 and J usage is TRBJ2-7; TRBD2 matches at 9 bases. This CDR3 has 15 amino acids. From germline, CDR1 is SQVTM and CDR2 ANQGSEA.

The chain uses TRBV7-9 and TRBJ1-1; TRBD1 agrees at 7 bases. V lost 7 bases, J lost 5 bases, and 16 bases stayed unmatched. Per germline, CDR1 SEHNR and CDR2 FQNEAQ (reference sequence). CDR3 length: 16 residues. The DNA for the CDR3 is TGTGCCAGCATCCCCCCGCGACAGGGAGTCGGGACTGAAGCTTTCTTT. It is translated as CASIPPRQGVGTEAFF.

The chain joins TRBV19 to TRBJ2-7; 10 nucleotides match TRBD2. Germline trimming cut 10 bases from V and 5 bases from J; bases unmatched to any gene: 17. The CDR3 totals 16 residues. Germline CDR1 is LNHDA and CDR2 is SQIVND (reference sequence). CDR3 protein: CATRGGSGRAAHEQYF. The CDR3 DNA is TGTGCCACCCGAGGGGGAAGCGGGAGGGCCGCCCACGAGCAGTACTTC.

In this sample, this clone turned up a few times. The DNA of the CDR3 is TGTGCCAGCAGTGACCAGGGAACCTACGAGCAGTACTTC. Its translation is CASSDQGTYEQYF. The chain uses TRBV25-1 and TRBJ2-7; D perhaps matches TRBD1 (5 bases). Trimming cost V 3 bases and J 2 bases, with 8 bases left between them. The CDR3 totals 13 residues. Germline lookup yields CDR1 MGHDK and CDR2 SYGVNS.

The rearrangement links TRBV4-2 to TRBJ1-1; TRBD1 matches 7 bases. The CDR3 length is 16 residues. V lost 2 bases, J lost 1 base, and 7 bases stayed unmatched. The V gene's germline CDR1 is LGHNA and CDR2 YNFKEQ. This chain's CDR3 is CASSQRQGFPNTEAFF. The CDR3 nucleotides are TGTGCCAGCAGCCAAAGACAGGGTTTCCCGAACACTGAAGCTTTCTTT.